The next 28 T cell receptor beta chains were all read from a single sample in a study of neurological immune-mediated disorders. Via MiXCR, TCRdb re-called the 5' RACE reads, giving one row per CDR3 protein. The sample has more than 45,000 distinct CDR3 sequences; 3% to 3.5% are singletons. Sequencing used PBMCs. These receptors were obtained from a middle-aged man with multiple sclerosis.

This clonotype occurred many times. This rearrangement joins TRBV12-3 or TRBV12-4 to TRBJ1-3; TRBD1 matches 7 bases. This CDR3 has 14 residues. After removal of 8 bases from V and 2 bases from J, the junction contained 6 bases not matched to a gene. CDR3 loop: CASLAQGAGNTIYF. The CDR3 coding sequence is TGTGCCAGCCTAGCTCAGGGGGCTGGAAACACCATATATTTT.

This clonotype has a count of ten or more. This chain joins TRBV24-1 and TRBJ1-1, with D unclear. Germline assignment: CDR1 KGHDR and CDR2 SFDVKD. This CDR3 region has 15 residues. The V end was cut by 1 base, the J end by 0 bases, with 8 bases between. For the CDR3, the DNA is TGTGCCACCAGTGATTTAGGCAGAATGAACACTGAAGCTTTCTTT. Translating gives CATSDLGRMNTEAFF.

Many counts were recorded for this clonotype. The chain uses TRBV5-1 and TRBJ1-5; D is ambiguous. The CDR3 length is 15 residues. Between the trimmed V and J ends, which lost 0 bases and 1 base, there was a span of 8 bases. Per the germline V gene, CDR1 is SGHRS and CDR2 is YFSETQ. CDR3 nucleotide sequence: TGCGCCAGCAGCTTGGACCCCATGAGCAATCAGCCCCAGCATTTT. It codes for CASSLDPMSNQPQHF.

Ten or more counts support this clonotype. V and J are TRBV5-1 and TRBJ1-5, with D unresolved. Germline CDR1 and CDR2: SGHRS and YFSETQ. V lost 0 bases and J lost 8, with 15 bases in between. The CDR3 runs to 15 residues. The CDR3, as DNA: TGCGCCAGCAGCTTGGCCGGAGACACTGGGGAGCCCCAGCATTTT. Its protein product is CASSLAGDTGEPQHF.

This clonotype was detected many times. The chain carries TRBV2 and TRBJ2-1, with 7 bases matching TRBD2. The ends lost 7 bases at V and 5 bases at J; junction bases unmatched: 5. CDR1 and CDR2 (germline): SNHLY, FYNNEI. The CDR3 covers 13 residues. CDR3 sequence: CASNVRENNEQFF. Written as DNA, the CDR3 is TGTGCCAGCAATGTGCGGGAGAACAATGAGCAGTTCTTC.

This clonotype has a count of ten or more. This rearrangement joins TRBV4-1 to TRBJ1-3; 8 bases align to TRBD1. In germline, CDR1 is MGHRA, CDR2 YSYEKL. V dropped 4 bases and J dropped 0; count of bases not matched to a gene: 2. The CDR3 length is 15 residues. CDR3 coding DNA: TGCGCCAGCAGCCCCGGGACAGGCTCTGGAAACACCATATATTTT. Its protein is CASSPGTGSGNTIYF.

The table lists this clonotype with many counts. The chain joins TRBV29-1 to TRBJ2-5; 7 bases are shared with TRBD2. V shed 4 bases, J shed 4 bases, and the junction held 21 bases outside the gene matches. The CDR3 sequence is 18 residues long. CDR1 and CDR2 (germline): SQVTM, ANQGSEA. In DNA, the CDR3 is TGCAGCGTTGTGGGGTTCGGGGGGAGGTACTTTTCTGGAGAGACCCAGTACTTC. Its translation: CSVVGFGGRYFSGETQYF.

Many counts were recorded for this clonotype. The chain employs TRBV10-3 and TRBJ2-7, with TRBD2 identical over 7 bases. J lost 2 bases, V lost 2 bases, and 3 bases had no gene match. This CDR3 has 14 amino acids. Looked up from germline, CDR1 is ENHRY and CDR2 is SYGVKD. This CDR3 is CAISEVGGTYEQYF. For the CDR3, the DNA is TGTGCCATCAGTGAGGTGGGGGGGACCTACGAGCAGTACTTC.

As to this clonotype: Possible read error: a much larger clone is one base away. The genes are TRBV29-1 and TRBJ1-2, with a weak D call TRBD1 (6 bases). Germline CDR1 SQVTM, CDR2 ANQGSEA. The CDR3 has 14 amino acids. V was shortened by 4 bases and J by 8 bases, with 20 bases between the two germline ends. The CDR3 sequence: CSVAPGTTGAGYTF. DNA of the CDR3: TGCAGCGTTGCCCCCGGGACAACGGGCGCCGGCTACACCTTC. The full variable domain, its missing parts supplied by reference TRBV29-1 and TRBJ1-2, is SAVISQKPSRDICQRGTSLTIQCQVDSQVTMMFWYRQQPGQSLTLIATANQGSEATYESGFVIDKFPISRPNLTFSTLTVSNMSPEDSSIYLCSVAPGTTGAGYTFGSGTRLTVV.

The sample holds many counts of this clonotype. The CDR3 reads CAIRGIDNEQFF. The DNA of the CDR3 is TGTGCCATCAGGGGGATTGACAATGAGCAGTTCTTC. J is TRBJ2-1 and V is TRBV10-3; D is unclear. V lost 6 bases and J 5 bases, leaving 8 bases between the germline ends. Germline V gene sequence: CDR1 ENHRY, CDR2 SYGVKD. The CDR3 totals 12 residues.

This clonotype turned up a few times. At one end, the junction sequence differs from germline, possibly due to a read error. This chain connects TRBV5-1 to TRBJ1-5, with a weak D call TRBD1 (6 bases). This CDR3 has 15 residues. Germline V gene data show CDR1 as SGHRS and CDR2 as YFSETQ. CDR3 sequence reads: CASSPGSKGGQPQNF. The CDR3 DNA reads as TGCGCCAGCAGCCCGGGGAGTAAAGGGGGTCAGCCCCAGAATTTT. Full variable domain (remainder filled in from reference TRBV5-1 and TRBJ1-5): KAGVTQTPRYLIKTRGQQVTLSCSPISGHRSVSWYQQTPGQGLQFLFEYFSETQRNKGNFPGRFSGRQFSNSRSEMNVSTLELGDSALYLCASSPGSKGGQPQNFGDGTRLSIL.

Concerning this clonotype: This may come from a read error, since a much larger clone is one base off. This chain links TRBV29-1 with TRBJ2-1; D is ambiguous. CDR3 length equals 12 residues. Trimming took off 1 base at V and 9 bases at J, with 10 bases between the two ends. Germline CDR1 is SQVTM and CDR2 is ANQGSEA. CDR3 sequence (DNA): TGCAGCGTTGAAGCGAAGGGCGGTGAGCAGTTCTTC. This encodes CSVEAKGGEQFF.

The table lists this clonotype with many counts. The J gene is TRBJ2-2, the V gene TRBV5-1; D gene ambiguous. The V end was cut by 4 bases, the J end by 6 bases, with 19 bases between. Germline V gives CDR1 SGHRS, CDR2 YFSETQ. This CDR3 is built from 16 residues. CDR3 DNA: TGCGCCAGCAGCAAGGACCCCACTGGGATGGCCGGGGAGCTGTTTTTT. Protein sequence: CASSKDPTGMAGELFF.

The table lists this clonotype with many counts. The chain recombines TRBV10-3 with TRBJ2-2; D is perhaps TRBD2 (6 bases). CDR3 length: 17 amino acids. Germline-derived CDR1 and CDR2 are ENHRY and SYGVKD. V shed 0 bases and J shed 5 bases, with 16 bases lying between them. CDR3 DNA: TGTGCCATCAGTGAGTCGATGGCGGCGGGGCAAACCGGGGAGCTGTTTTTT. Translated: CAISESMAAGQTGELFF.

This clonotype was picked up many times. V is TRBV12-5 and J is TRBJ1-2, with 7 bases fitting TRBD1. V dropped 2 bases and J dropped 14; count of bases not matched to a gene: 8. This CDR3 has 12 amino acids. Germline V CDR1 and CDR2: LGHNT, FRNRAP. As DNA, the CDR3 is TGTGCTAGTGGTTTGACCGGACAGGTTGTTACCTTC. Translating gives CASGLTGQVVTF.

In this sample, this clonotype turned up many times. The gene calls are TRBV11-2 and TRBJ2-7, with D hard to call. Germline V gives CDR1 SGHAT, CDR2 FQNNGV. CDR3 length: 12 residues. V lost 7 bases and J lost 6, with 13 bases in between. CDR3 bases: TGTGCCAGCACAGAGTCGGGTCGCGAGCAGTACTTC. The encoded protein is CASTESGREQYF.

This clonotype was found many times. The rearrangement links TRBV29-1 to TRBJ1-5; D remains unclear. The CDR3 runs to 12 residues. Trimming removed 4 bases from V and 5 bases from J, with 9 bases in between. Germline CDR1 and CDR2: SQVTM and ANQGSEA. The CDR3: CSVGEFDQPQHF. For the CDR3, the DNA is TGCAGCGTTGGGGAGTTTGATCAGCCCCAGCATTTT.

This clonotype was observed at least ten times. This sequence joins TRBV2 and TRBJ2-5; D gene ambiguous. V lost 6 bases to trimming and J lost 3 bases, with 11 bases between them. CDR3 size: 13 residues. Germline values: CDR1 SNHLY, CDR2 FYNNEI. CDR3: CASSLVGEETQYF. CDR3 sequence (DNA): TGTGCCAGCAGCCTTGTTGGGGAAGAGACCCAGTACTTC.

This clonotype came up many times. V and J are TRBV24-1 and TRBJ2-2; TRBD2 matches at 9 bases. The germline V gene encodes CDR1 KGHDR and CDR2 SFDVKD. The junction had 5 bases not matched to a gene; V was cut back by 1 base and J by 6 bases. The CDR3 has 16 residues. The CDR3 sequence is CATSDFRRGGSGELFF. The CDR3 DNA sequence: TGTGCCACCAGTGATTTTCGGCGGGGGGGCTCCGGGGAGCTGTTTTTT.

This clonotype was counted many times. The chain combines TRBV7-3 with TRBJ1-1; unclear D gene. V shed 4 bases and J shed 7 bases, with 13 bases lying between them. The CDR3 spans 13 residues. The germline gives CDR1 SGHTA, CDR2 FQGTGA. CDR3 sequence: CASSSGPTLEAFF. The DNA for the CDR3 is TGTGCCAGCAGCTCCGGTCCTACACTTGAAGCTTTCTTT.

In the case of this clonotype: A read error may produce the germline difference seen at one junction end. CDR3 in amino acids: CAWSDRQGYNQPQNF. The CDR3 DNA reads as TGTGCCTGGAGTGATCGACAGGGATACAATCAGCCCCAGAATTTT. This chain links TRBV30 with TRBJ1-5; 7 bases line up with TRBD1. Germline loops: CDR1 GTSNPN, CDR2 SVGIG (reference sequence). CDR3 length: 15 residues.

This clonotype was seen many times. The gene calls are TRBV20-1 and TRBJ1-3, with TRBD1 as a possible D gene (5 bases). This CDR3 has 16 residues. Deletions cut 0 bases from V and 0 bases from J, with 12 bases between. Germline-derived CDR1 and CDR2 are DFQATT and SNEGSKA (reference sequence). The CDR3, as DNA: TGCAGTGCTAGAGATTCGAGGGGAGTCTCTGGAAACACCATATATTTT. It codes for CSARDSRGVSGNTIYF.

This clonotype appeared many times. The chain couples TRBV7-9 to TRBJ2-7; a possible D gene is TRBD2 (6 bases). From germline, CDR1 is SEHNR and CDR2 FQNEAQ (reference sequence). Between the trimmed V and J ends, which lost 5 bases and 7 bases, there was a span of 15 bases. The CDR3 consists of 13 residues. The CDR3 bases are TGTGCCAGCAGCCTATGGGGGGACCCAGAGCAGTACTTC. Translated, it gives CASSLWGDPEQYF.

This clonotype was picked up many times. CDR3 sequence: CASTVTGAYNEQFF. The CDR3, as DNA: TGTGCCAGCACTGTGACTGGAGCCTACAATGAGCAGTTCTTC. The chain has TRBV6-6 and TRBJ2-1; no definite D call. The CDR3 extends over 14 amino acids. The V end lost 7 bases, the J end lost 2 bases, and 12 bases lay between the germline ends. Germline V gives CDR1 MNHNY, CDR2 SVGAGI (reference sequence).

This clonotype appeared many times. The chain employs TRBV14 and TRBJ1-1; 9 positions agree with TRBD1. Germline CDR1 SGHDN, CDR2 FVKESK. The CDR3 length is 14 residues. Germline trimming cut 2 bases from V and 6 bases from J; bases unmatched to any gene: 4. The CDR3: CASSQNRQGAEAFF. The CDR3 nucleotides read TGTGCCAGCAGCCAAAATCGACAGGGGGCTGAAGCTTTCTTT.

This clonotype appeared many times. This chain links TRBV11-2 with TRBJ1-5; no reliable D call. The CDR3 covers 13 residues. Germline CDR1 is SGHAT and CDR2 is FQNNGV. V was cut by 1 base and J by 2 bases, with 3 bases left in between. This CDR3 reads CASSLAGNQPQHF. The CDR3 DNA is TGTGCCAGCAGCTTAGCTGGCAATCAGCCCCAGCATTTT.

This clonotype was seen ten or more times. The chain employs TRBV3-1 and TRBJ2-7; weak D call: TRBD2 (5 bases). Trimming stripped 0 bases from V and 6 bases from J, with 12 bases between. The CDR3 spans 14 residues. The germline V gene encodes CDR1 LGHDT and CDR2 YNNKEL (reference sequence). The CDR3: CASSQDAGGVEQYF. The CDR3 DNA sequence: TGTGCCAGCAGCCAAGATGCGGGTGGTGTCGAGCAGTACTTC.

This clonotype was counted at least ten times. The chain recombines TRBV5-1 with TRBJ1-1; D is perhaps TRBD1 (5 bases). There are 15 residues in the CDR3. The germline V gene has CDR1 SGHRS and CDR2 YFSETQ. The V gene lost 1 base and the J gene lost 1 base, with 11 bases spanning the gap. The CDR3 spells CASSLLAGANTEAFF. The CDR3, as DNA: TGCGCCAGCAGCTTGCTGGCCGGGGCGAACACTGAAGCTTTCTTT.